Included here is one T cell receptor (beta chain) sequence, with context. Its cognate antigen has yet to be identified. No much larger clone is present one base from it, and per-base qualities are unavailable. The CDR3 numbers 16 residues from cysteine through phenylalanine. Only CDR3 DNA is held: 48 bases, read in frame from base 1. Ends trimmed: V by 5 bases, J by 2 bases; bases unmatched to a gene: 9. CDR1 is given as MNHEY and CDR2 as SVGEGT, both from the germline V gene. The entry originates in a study of blood T cell repertoires in COVID-19 (dated by TCRdb to the early 2020s). In terms of the full investigation: Samples from collaborators originated in the United States, Italy and Spain and spanned both the acute and convalescent phases of COVID-19. The prospective study material was composed of cDNA or gDNA derived from T cells, B-cell-depleted T cells, or PBMCs. The dataset comprised deeply sampled blood TCRbeta repertoires from subjects exposed to, actively infected with, or recovered from COVID-19. The repertoires were made available in a free public database intended to serve as a resource for research on the immune response to SARS-CoV-2. Samples were obtained from the ongoing ImmuneRACE study (first 160 participants) and from 1,200 or so subjects provided by 6 global collaborators. A de-identified subject ID, COVID-19 status, age in years and sex were almost always included in the sample metadata. Where available, HLA class I and class II types were obtained from metadata supplied by the sample provider rather than from assay-based typing. Findings and caveats that apply to the study as a whole: Clinical and demographic metadata were provided uncurated, with the amount varying by source and participant.

In Seattle, one collaborating source enrolled patients while the infection was active and tracked those patients longitudinally over the course of disease. Each collaborating institution followed its own protocols to collect whole blood in K2EDTA tubes. Collaborator samples were shipped for TCRbeta analysis as frozen whole blood, isolated PBMCs, or DNA extracted from either sample type. The immunoSEQ Assay, a bias-controlled multiplex PCR, was used to amplify TCRbeta CDR3 regions from genomic DNA. The original pipeline was this. The number of nucleated cells in each sample was estimated from the amplification of reference gene primers within the assay. To quantify the absolute abundance of each unique TCRbeta CDR3 rearrangement, sequence reads were collapsed and filtered. For each sample, productive Simpson clonality was calculated by taking the square root of Simpson's diversity index across productive rearrangements. TCRdb limited this immuneACCESS table to in-frame rearrangements with V and J called. A share of clones is missing; checked studies link under half to unresolved V genes, and the rest is unexplained. The V and J calls and clone size are taken from that table; D and trimming were inferred from the DNA. The sample data list tens of thousands of clones, and around 88% of these were observed just once. The ten largest clones take up around 17% of the sample.

The rearranged segments are TRBV6-2 or TRBV6-3 and TRBJ1-1, with 9 middle bases fitting TRBD1. Sequencing was carried out using peripheral blood. The sequence was collected from a woman aged 55 to 70 with COVID-19, enrolled during active disease. CDR3 region: CASSRTVTGGNTEAFF. In nucleotide form, the sequence is TGTGCCAGCAGTCGGACCGTAACAGGGGGCAACACTGAAGCTTTCTTT.